The clone carrying this TCR beta chain has just one count. Its cognate antigen is unknown. Here immunoSEQ multiplex PCR was the method, and the copy in TCRdb shows in-frame clones only, minus some. The repertoire consists of tens of thousands of clones, with 85% to 90% occurring once and the leading ten covering approximately 0.51%. The data are from a study of OX40 agonist ivuxolimab in advanced cancers. Study-wide background: Ivuxolimab, an agonistic anti-OX40 (CD134) antibody, was given to patients. Of the patients, three showed partial responses, one with hepatocellular carcinoma and two with cutaneous melanoma. Prior checkpoint blockade (anti-PD-1, anti-PD-L1 or anti-CTLA-4) was permitted; approximately 41% had it.

V was clipped by 0 bases and J by 3 bases, with 8 bases between them. From germline, CDR1 is ENHRY and CDR2 SYGVKD. The CDR3 is 14 residues long. Study observations and caveats: The work left the antigen specificity of expanded peripheral T cells undetermined.

The sequence came from an adult with an advanced solid tumor such as melanoma, head and neck, liver or kidney cancer. The material sequenced was CD4+ or CD8+ T cells sorted from blood, taken in a trial of the OX40 agonist ivuxolimab. The chain combines TRBV10-3 with TRBJ1-1; TRBD1 might be the D (5 bases). The CDR3 DNA sequence: TGTGCCATCAGTGAGTCGGAAGGGGACACTGAAGCTTTCTTT. Amino acid sequence: CAISESEGDTEAFF.